This T cell receptor beta chain was sequenced during a study of beta chain features in type 1 diabetes. Across the study: Across the samples, 107,917,701 sorted cells were examined in total.

Notes on this clone: The antigen remains unidentified.

Sorting based on CD45RO/CCR7/CD25/CD127/CD95/CD27 separated CD4+ naive, central memory, regulatory and stem cell-like memory cells. Sorting gave populations that all exceeded 95% purity. Study results and caveats: Shorter TCRB CDR3s, moderately but significantly so, marked every one of the four CD4+ subsets in Type 1 diabetes patients.

CDR1 and CDR2 (germline): MGHRA, YSYEKL. The CDR3 covers 14 residues. Trimming stripped 1 base from V and 4 bases from J, with 8 bases between. Expressed TCRB transcripts were sequenced because the isolated RNA had all been reverse transcribed beforehand. The assay was immunoSEQ multiplex PCR, and TCRdb's table has in-frame clones only and misses some. The sample includes roughly 500,000 clones, around 10% of them seen just once. Specimen: naive CD4+ T cells from blood. The receptor was isolated from a woman aged 18-35 years in good health. The V and J genes are TRBV4-1 and TRBJ1-5; D is ambiguous. The CDR3 is CASSQVTRNQPQHF. CDR3 DNA sequence: TGCGCCAGCAGCCAAGTAACCAGGAATCAGCCCCAGCATTTT.